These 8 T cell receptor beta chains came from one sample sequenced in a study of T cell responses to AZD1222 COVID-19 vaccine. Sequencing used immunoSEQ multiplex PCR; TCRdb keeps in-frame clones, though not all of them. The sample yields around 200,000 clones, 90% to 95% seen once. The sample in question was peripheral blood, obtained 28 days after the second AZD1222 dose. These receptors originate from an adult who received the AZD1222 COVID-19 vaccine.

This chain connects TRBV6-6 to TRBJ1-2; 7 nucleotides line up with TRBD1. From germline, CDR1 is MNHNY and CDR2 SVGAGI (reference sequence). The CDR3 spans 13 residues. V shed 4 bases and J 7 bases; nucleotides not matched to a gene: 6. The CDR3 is CASSSDRVGGYTF. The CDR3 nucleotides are TGTGCCAGCAGTTCCGACAGGGTGGGTGGCTACACCTTC.

As DNA, the CDR3 is TGTGCCAGCAGATCCCGTGCAGGCAAGAATCAGCCCCAGCATTTT. It yields the protein CASRSRAGKNQPQHF. The chain is built from TRBV2 and TRBJ1-5, with D unclear. The V end was cut by 6 bases, the J end by 4 bases, with 16 bases between. The germline CDR1 and CDR2 sequences are SNHLY and FYNNEI. The CDR3 runs 15 residues.

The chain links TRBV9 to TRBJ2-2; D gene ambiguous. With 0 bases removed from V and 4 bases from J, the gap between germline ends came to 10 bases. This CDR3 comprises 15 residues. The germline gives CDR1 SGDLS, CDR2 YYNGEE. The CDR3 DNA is TGTGCCAGCAGCGTAGATGTCTTAAGCACCGGGGAGCTGTTTTTT. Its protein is CASSVDVLSTGELFF. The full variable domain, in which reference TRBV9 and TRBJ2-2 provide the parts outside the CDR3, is DSGVTQTPKHLITATGQRVTLRCSPRSGDLSVYWYQQSLDQGLQFLIQYYNGEERAKGNILERFSAQQFPDLHSELNLSSLELGDSALYFCASSVDVLSTGELFFGEGSRLTVL.

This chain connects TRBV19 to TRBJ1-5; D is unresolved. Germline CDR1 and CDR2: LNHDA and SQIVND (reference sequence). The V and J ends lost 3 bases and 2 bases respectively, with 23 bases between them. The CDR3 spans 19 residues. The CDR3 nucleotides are TGTGCCAGTAGTATCTTGGGCCCCTTAACACCAGCAGGCAATCAGCCCCAGCATTTT. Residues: CASSILGPLTPAGNQPQHF.

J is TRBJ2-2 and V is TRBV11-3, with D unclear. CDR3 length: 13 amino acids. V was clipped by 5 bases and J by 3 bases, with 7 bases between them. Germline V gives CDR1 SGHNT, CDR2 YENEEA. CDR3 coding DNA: TGTGCCAGCAGCGCCACCCACACCGGGGAGCTGTTTTTT. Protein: CASSATHTGELFF.

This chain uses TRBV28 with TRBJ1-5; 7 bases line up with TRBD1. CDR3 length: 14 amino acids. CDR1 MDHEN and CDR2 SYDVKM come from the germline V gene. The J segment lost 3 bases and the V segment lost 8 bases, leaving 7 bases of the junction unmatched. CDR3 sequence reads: CASHGTAFNQPQHF. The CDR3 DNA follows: TGTGCCAGCCACGGGACAGCTTTCAATCAGCCCCAGCATTTT.

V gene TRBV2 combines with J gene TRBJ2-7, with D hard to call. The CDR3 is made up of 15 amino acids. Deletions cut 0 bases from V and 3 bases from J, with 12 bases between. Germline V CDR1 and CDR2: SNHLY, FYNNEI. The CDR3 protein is CASSEALLSVYEQYF. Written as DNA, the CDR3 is TGTGCCAGCAGTGAAGCGCTTCTGAGTGTCTACGAGCAGTACTTC. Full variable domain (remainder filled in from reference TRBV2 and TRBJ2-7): EPEVTQTPSHQVTQMGQEVILRCVPISNHLYFYWYRQILGQKVEFLVSFYNNEISEKSEIFDDQFSVERPDGSNFTLKIRSTKLEDSAMYFCASSEALLSVYEQYFGPGTRLTVT.

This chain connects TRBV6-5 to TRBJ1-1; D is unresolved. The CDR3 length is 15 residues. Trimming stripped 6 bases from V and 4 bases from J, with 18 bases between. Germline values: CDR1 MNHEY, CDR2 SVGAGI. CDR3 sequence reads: CASRTRWGEGTEAFF. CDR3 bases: TGTGCCAGCAGGACCAGGTGGGGAGAGGGCACTGAAGCTTTCTTT.